These T cell receptor beta chains were read from a single sample in a study of T cells in Graves' hyperthyroidism and ophthalmopathy. TCRdb re-called the multiplex PCR reads with MiXCR, one entry per CDR3 protein. The sample has about 570,000 distinct CDR3 sequences, approximately 44% seen once. Sequencing was carried out using peripheral blood or thyroid tissue (not recorded which). Source of these receptors: an adult woman with Graves' disease, either hyperthyroidism or ophthalmopathy (not recorded which). Both conserved end residues are part of each CDR3. D genes are given only for firm matches. Clone size appears in some rows only: once, few, many, or a class for an expanded clone.

j_call,v_call,clone_size,d_call,cdr3_nt,cdr3_aa
TRBJ2-5,TRBV20-1,many,.,TGCAGTGCTAGAGGAGGAGAAGAGACCCAGTACTTC,CSARGGEETQYF
TRBJ1-2,TRBV15,.,.,TGTGCCACCAGCAGTTTTGGGGGGTTTGGCTACACCTTC,CATSSFGGFGYTF
TRBJ1-2,TRBV10-3,.,.,TGTGCCGCCTGGACAGATAACTATGGCTACACCTTC,CAAWTDNYGYTF
TRBJ2-2,TRBV9,.,.,TGTGCCAGCAGCGTAGGGCGCGCGGCAGGTTTGGTGTTGACCGGGGAGCTGTTTTTT,CASSVGRAAGLVLTGELFF
TRBJ1-1,TRBV9,many,.,TGTGCCAGCAGCCCCGCCCTCGCTGGAACTGAAGCTTTCTTT,CASSPALAGTEAFF
TRBJ1-1,TRBV5-4,.,TRBD1,TGTGCCAGCGGAGCGCCAACAGGGGGGGGGACTGAAGCTTTCTTT,CASGAPTGGGTEAFF
TRBJ1-2,TRBV5-1,once,.,TGCGCCAGCAGCTTGACAGGGTCAGGGGTCGGCTACACCTTC,CASSLTGSGVGYTF
TRBJ1-2,TRBV6-5,many,TRBD1,TGTGCCAGCAGTTACTCGGACAGGAGGAGTGGCTACACCTTC,CASSYSDRRSGYTF
TRBJ1-6,TRBV15,.,.,TGTGCCACCAGCAGAATAGGGGAAGGGACACCCCTCCACTTT,CATSRIGEGTPLHF
TRBJ1-1,TRBV19,many,.,TGTGCCAATTCCCCGGACACTGAAGCTTTCTTT,CANSPDTEAFF
TRBJ2-7,TRBV19,.,.,TGTGCCAGTAGTACTCACCTCGGCGGAGAGCAGTACTTC,CASSTHLGGEQYF
TRBJ2-7,TRBV7-6,.,TRBD2,TGTGCCAGCGCCAAAGACCCCCGGACTAGCGGAGCCTACGAGCAGTACTTC,CASAKDPRTSGAYEQYF
TRBJ2-7,TRBV5-6,.,TRBD2,TGTGCCACCAGCGGGACCTCCTACGAGCAGTACTTC,CATSGTSYEQYF
TRBJ1-1,TRBV11-2,many,TRBD1,TGTGCCAGCAGCGCGAACAGGGGGCGGTTGGGCACTGAAGCTTTCTTT,CASSANRGRLGTEAFF
TRBJ2-7,TRBV5-1,few,.,TGCGCCAGCAGCTTGGCTGTCTATCAGGACTCCTACGAGCAGTACTTC,CASSLAVYQDSYEQYF
TRBJ2-7,TRBV2,.,TRBD2,TGTGCCAGCAGTGAGAGCGGGAGGGCCCTCGGGGAGCAGTACTTC,CASSESGRALGEQYF
TRBJ2-5,TRBV29-1,.,TRBD2,TGCAGCGTGGGGGGGGAAGAGACCCAGTACTTC,CSVGGEETQYF
TRBJ1-2,TRBV9,.,.,TGTGCCAGCAGCGTTGACGCCGCAACGCCTGGCTACACCTTC,CASSVDAATPGYTF
TRBJ1-2,TRBV20-1,.,TRBD1,TGCAGTGACAGCGGGCAGGGGGGTGGCTACACCTTC,CSDSGQGGGYTF
TRBJ2-3,TRBV10-3,few,.,TGTGCCATCAGTGAAGACAGCCCAGATACGCAGTATTTT,CAISEDSPDTQYF
TRBJ2-5,TRBV7-2,few,TRBD1,TGTGCCAGCAGCGCCAACAGGGGGCTAGGGGAGACCCAGTACTTC,CASSANRGLGETQYF
TRBJ1-6,TRBV7-3,.,.,TGTGCCAGCAGCGAGGCGGGGCGATCACCCCTCCACTTT,CASSEAGRSPLHF
TRBJ1-4,TRBV7-8,many,.,TGTGCCAGCAGCTTGTCCTGGACAGCAAATGAAAAACTGTTTTTT,CASSLSWTANEKLFF
TRBJ1-2,TRBV7-2,many,.,TGTGCCAGCAGCTTAGATTATTGGGACGTTGGCTATGGCTACACCTTC,CASSLDYWDVGYGYTF
TRBJ2-7,TRBV7-9,.,TRBD1,TGTGCCAGCACCTATTTTTCCCATGAGGACAGGGACGGAGAGCAGTACTTC,CASTYFSHEDRDGEQYF
TRBJ2-5,TRBV7-6,.,.,TGTGCCAGCAGCTCGGGAGGGACAGAAGAGACCCAGTACTTC,CASSSGGTEETQYF
TRBJ2-7,TRBV7-3,many,TRBD1,TGTGCCAGCAGCTTATGGGCAGGGGGAATCTACGAGCAGTACTTC,CASSLWAGGIYEQYF
TRBJ1-2,TRBV28,few,.,TGTGCCAGCAGTTTACGGGGGGGGTTCTATGGCTACACCTTC,CASSLRGGFYGYTF
TRBJ2-5,TRBV7-2,once,.,TGTGCCAGCAGCTTAGGCCCCACGGGAGTTGGGGAGACCCAGTACTTC,CASSLGPTGVGETQYF
TRBJ2-2,TRBV7-2,many,.,TGTGCCAGCAGCTTCCCGTCCCGGGGGAGAAGCACCGGGGAGCTGTTTTTT,CASSFPSRGRSTGELFF
TRBJ1-5,TRBV20-1,.,.,TGCAGTGCTAGGAGCCCCCTTAGCAATCAGCCCCAGCATTTT,CSARSPLSNQPQHF
TRBJ1-4,TRBV20-1,many,.,TGCAGTGCTAGGTCAGGCTGGTCGGGGGCTAAACTGTTTTTT,CSARSGWSGAKLFF
TRBJ2-3,TRBV10-1,once,.,TGCGCCAGCAGTGAGTCGATGTGGTTCGGGAATCCGCAGTATTTT,CASSESMWFGNPQYF
TRBJ1-4,TRBV28,.,.,TGTGCCAGCAGCCGGGAAAAACTGTTTTTT,CASSREKLFF
TRBJ2-7,TRBV2,.,.,TGTGCCAGCAGTGCCTGGGGGAACGAGCAGTACTTC,CASSAWGNEQYF
TRBJ2-5,TRBV7-8,.,.,TGTGCCAGCAGCGGGACGTTCGTCAACCAAGAGACCCAGTACTTC,CASSGTFVNQETQYF
TRBJ1-1,TRBV7-4,few,.,TGTGCCAGCAGTCCCGGACCGGGAAACACTGAAGCTTTCTTT,CASSPGPGNTEAFF
TRBJ1-1,TRBV29-1,.,TRBD1,TGCAGCGTTGAATCCGTGGACAGGGTGGAGGCTTTCTTT,CSVESVDRVEAFF
TRBJ1-1,TRBV2,many,.,TGTGCCAGCAGTGGCCCTGTTGGGGGTTTCGCTGAAGCTTTCTTT,CASSGPVGGFAEAFF